Presented here are 18 T cell receptor beta chains from one specimen sequenced in a study of human T cells and chemical hapten exposure (dated by TCRdb to the early 2020s). Per the publication, the time point label means: patch test 3, about 24 weeks after DPC sensitization. Reading the label with the study, this specimen's treatment or condition is: therapeutic diphenylcyclopropenone sensitization with weekly scalp DPC. Library generation was performed with RACE. Sequencing used a NextSeq 500. TCRdb cleaned the public reads at Q25 with fastp, built clones with MiXCR and kept in-frame beta chains. Every entry covers one CDR3 protein and lists the most common genes and DNA from its rows. The sample table contains some 96,000 distinct CDR3 sequences; only one count was recorded for 25% to 30% of them. The ten largest clones capture around 10% of the sample. The source was whole blood, collected in connection with sensitization to the hapten diphenylcyclopropenone (DPC). These receptors all stem from a man aged 40-49 years with alopecia areata. Some clones in this sample may be carry-over from other donors' samples.

This clonotype was found a few times. The genes are TRBV7-9 and TRBJ2-7; 8 bases line up with TRBD2. CDR3 length: 15 residues. Germline CDR1 reads SEHNR; CDR2 reads FQNEAQ (reference sequence). V shed 5 bases, J shed 3 bases, and the junction held 9 bases outside the gene matches. The CDR3 nucleotides read TGTGCCAGCAGCCCAGCTAGCGGGTGGAACTACGAGCAGTACTTC. Translated: CASSPASGWNYEQYF.

V and J are TRBV12-3 or TRBV12-4 and TRBJ2-2; D gene unclear. Between the trimmed V and J ends, which lost 7 bases and 1 base, there was a span of 7 bases. The CDR3 extends over 13 amino acids. The CDR3 spells CASKKQNTGELFF. As DNA, the CDR3 is TGTGCCAGCAAAAAACAGAACACCGGGGAGCTGTTTTTT.

Only a few counts were recorded for this clonotype. This chain's CDR3 is CASSLIGKGTEAFF. CDR3 DNA sequence: TGTGCCAGCAGCCTCATCGGGAAGGGCACTGAAGCTTTCTTT. The V call is TRBV28, the J call TRBJ1-1; D is unclear. The germline V gene has CDR1 MDHEN and CDR2 SYDVKM. V was cut by 6 bases and J by 4 bases, with 15 bases left in between. This CDR3 has 14 residues.

This chain joins TRBV14 and TRBJ2-7; D is ambiguous. V gave up 4 bases and J gave up 0 bases, with 13 bases separating them. The germline V gene encodes CDR1 SGHDN and CDR2 FVKESK. The CDR3 runs 15 residues. This CDR3 reads CASSPSDVISYEQYF. The CDR3 DNA reads as TGTGCCAGCAGCCCTTCGGACGTTATCTCCTACGAGCAGTACTTC.

V usage is TRBV7-8 and J usage is TRBJ2-2; the D gene is possibly TRBD2 (6 bases). The CDR3 consists of 13 residues. V lost 5 bases and J lost 8, with 12 bases in between. Looked up from germline, CDR1 is SGHVS and CDR2 is FQNEAQ. The DNA for the CDR3 is TGTGCCAGCAGCCCCCTCAGCGGGGGGGAGCTGTTTTTT. Amino acid sequence: CASSPLSGGELFF.

The rearrangement joins TRBV12-3 or TRBV12-4 to TRBJ1-6; unclear D gene. Trimming left V 5 bases short and J 0 bases short, with 14 bases between. The CDR3 sequence is 17 residues long. The CDR3 region is CASSPKWAGSYNSPLHF. The DNA of the CDR3 is TGTGCCAGCAGTCCTAAATGGGCGGGCTCCTATAATTCACCCCTCCACTTT.

CDR3 bases: TGTGCCAGCAGCCGGTGGAGCTCTGGAAACACCATATATTTT. It translates to CASSRWSSGNTIYF. The V and J genes are TRBV28 and TRBJ1-3; no reliable D call. The CDR3 spans 14 residues. CDR1 is MDHEN, CDR2 SYDVKM, per germline. V was pared by 6 bases and J by 0 bases, with 9 bases between.

The V gene is TRBV6-2 or TRBV6-3, the J gene TRBJ2-7; D is undetermined. The V end lost 2 bases, the J end lost 2 bases, and 7 bases lay between the germline ends. This CDR3 is 13 amino acids long. The germline V gene encodes CDR1 MNHEY and CDR2 SVGEGT. CDR3 sequence reads: CASSYLSPYEQYF. CDR3 sequence (DNA): TGTGCCAGCAGTTACCTCAGCCCCTACGAGCAGTACTTC.

This chain joins TRBV12-3 or TRBV12-4 and TRBJ1-1, with no clear D. The germline V and J ends were trimmed by 4 bases and 2 bases, with 11 bases remaining between them. The CDR3 loop spans 14 amino acids. This chain's CDR3 is CASSYPTPNTEAFF. CDR3 nucleotides: TGTGCCAGCAGTTACCCCACACCCAACACTGAAGCTTTCTTT.

The chain carries TRBV19 and TRBJ2-2; possibly TRBD2 for D (6 bases). The CDR3 spans 13 residues. The ends were cut back, 9 bases at V and 6 bases at J, with 14 bases in the middle. Per the germline V gene, CDR1 is LNHDA and CDR2 is SQIVND (reference sequence). CDR3 residues: CASETSYAGELFF. The CDR3 DNA follows: TGTGCCAGCGAGACTAGTTACGCCGGGGAGCTGTTTTTT.

The gene calls are TRBV20-1 and TRBJ2-3, with TRBD2 matching over 12 bases. After removal of 3 bases from V and 5 bases from J, the junction contained 6 bases not matched to a gene. The CDR3 is 15 residues long. The germline V gene has CDR1 DFQATT and CDR2 SNEGSKA (reference sequence). CDR3 nucleotides: TGCAGTGCTAGGGGGACTAGCGGGCTGATAGATACGCAGTATTTT. Its protein product is CSARGTSGLIDTQYF.

This clonotype was observed a handful of times. The V call is TRBV4-3, the J call TRBJ2-1; 8 nucleotides line up with TRBD2. V was pared by 4 bases and J by 0 bases, with 2 bases of the junction left unmatched. Looked up from germline, CDR1 is LGHNA and CDR2 is YSLEER. The CDR3 consists of 15 residues. Written as DNA, the CDR3 is TGCGCCAGCAGCCGAGCGGGAGCCTCCTACAATGAGCAGTTCTTC. Encoded protein: CASSRAGASYNEQFF.

The chain combines TRBV6-6 with TRBJ2-4, with 7 bases identical to TRBD1. V dropped 5 bases and J dropped 2; count of bases not matched to a gene: 12. The CDR3 is 17 residues long. The germline gives CDR1 MNHNY, CDR2 SVGAGI (reference sequence). The chain's CDR3 is CASSGTVERLTKNIQYF. For the CDR3, the DNA is TGTGCCAGCAGTGGGACAGTAGAACGTCTAACCAAAAACATTCAGTACTTC.

In its sample, this clonotype was seen a few times. The chain combines TRBV27 with TRBJ1-1; 7 bases map to TRBD1. The germline gives CDR1 MNHEY, CDR2 SMNVEV (reference sequence). V dropped 5 bases and J dropped 4; count of bases not matched to a gene: 10. The CDR3 loop spans 15 amino acids. CDR3 in amino acids: CASSPDRETSTEAFF. The CDR3 coding sequence is TGTGCCAGCAGTCCCGACAGGGAGACGAGCACTGAAGCTTTCTTT.

This clonotype has ten or more counts. V is TRBV5-1 and J is TRBJ2-4, with a weak D call TRBD1 (5 bases). Looked up from germline, CDR1 is SGHRS and CDR2 is YFSETQ. The CDR3 extends over 16 amino acids. V shed 1 base and J shed 1 base, with 12 bases lying between them. Here the CDR3 reads CASSLWQGTAKNIQYF. The DNA of the CDR3 is TGCGCCAGCAGCTTGTGGCAGGGTACCGCCAAAAACATTCAGTACTTC.

This clonotype was counted only a few times. For the CDR3, the DNA is TGCGCCAGCAGTGATAACAGGGACGGTTATGGCTACACCTTC. Its protein product is CASSDNRDGYGYTF. V gene TRBV10-1 combines with J gene TRBJ1-2, with a possible D match to TRBD1 (6 bases). V gave up 3 bases and J gave up 5 bases, with 13 bases separating them. Germline CDR1 is WNHNN and CDR2 is SYGVQD (reference sequence). The CDR3 consists of 14 residues.

This clonotype was seen a few times. The chain has TRBV27 and TRBJ1-1; 9 bases fit TRBD1. The germline CDR1 and CDR2 sequences are MNHEY and SMNVEV (reference sequence). Losses at the gene ends were 3 bases for V and 10 bases for J; bases not matched to a gene: 9. This CDR3 comprises 14 residues. CDR3 amino acids: CASSLGTGQGRAFF. DNA for the CDR3: TGTGCCAGCAGTTTGGGGACTGGACAGGGGCGAGCTTTCTTT.

This chain links TRBV5-1 with TRBJ2-3; D call uncertain. The CDR3 spans 15 residues. Trimming cost V 0 bases and J 2 bases, with 10 bases left between them. Per germline, CDR1 SGHRS and CDR2 YFSETQ. Here the CDR3 reads CASSLDGGNTDTQYF. The CDR3 DNA reads as TGCGCCAGCAGCTTGGATGGCGGAAACACAGATACGCAGTATTTT.